This T cell receptor beta chain emerged from a study of radiotherapy plus CTLA-4 blockade in lung cancer. Study at large: An objective response was seen in about 17% of patients, and disease control in around 33%. Study conclusions and caveats: Reported findings show early blood T cell clone dynamics, with interferon-beta, best predicted response. Subsequent to radiotherapy plus ipilimumab, tumor-derived TCR clones underwent expansion in blood.

TCRdb's table, derived via immunoSEQ multiplex PCR, lists solely in-frame clones and lacks some. In the table there are roughly 110,000 clones, approximately 81% of which are singletons. Concerning this clone itself: What it recognizes is unknown.

This receptor was obtained from a human donor with non-small cell lung cancer that progressed on radiotherapy plus ipilimumab. Some clones in this sample may be carry-over from other donors' samples. Sequencing used peripheral blood, obtained from a patient treated with radiotherapy plus ipilimumab.

The CDR3 DNA sequence: TGTGCCAGCAGCTTCTTCCCCCAGGGGCGCGAGCAGTACTTC. Translated: CASSFFPQGREQYF. The V call is TRBV7-9, the J call TRBJ2-7; D is perhaps TRBD1 (6 bases). The CDR3 sequence is 14 residues long. V lost 3 bases and J 6 bases, leaving 15 bases between the germline ends. Germline CDR1 reads SEHNR; CDR2 reads FQNEAQ (reference sequence). The variable domain in full, with the rest retrieved from reference TRBV7-9 and TRBJ2-7, is DTGVSQNPRHKITKRGQNVTFRCDPISEHNRLYWYRQTLGQGPEFLTYFQNEAQLEKSRLLSDRFSAERPKGSFSTLEIQRTEQGDSAMYLCASSFFPQGREQYFGPGTRLTVT.